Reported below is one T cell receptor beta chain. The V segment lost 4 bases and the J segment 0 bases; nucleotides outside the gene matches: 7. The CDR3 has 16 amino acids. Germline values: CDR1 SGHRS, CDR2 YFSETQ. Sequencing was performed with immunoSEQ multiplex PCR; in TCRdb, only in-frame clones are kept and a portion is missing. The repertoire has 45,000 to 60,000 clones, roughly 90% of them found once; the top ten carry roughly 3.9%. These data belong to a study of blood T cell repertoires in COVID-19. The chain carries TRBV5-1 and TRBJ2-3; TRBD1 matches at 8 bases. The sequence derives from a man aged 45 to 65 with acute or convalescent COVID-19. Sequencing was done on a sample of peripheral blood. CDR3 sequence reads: CASSPQGALSTDTQYF. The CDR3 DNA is TGCGCCAGCAGCCCCCAGGGGGCTCTAAGCACAGATACGCAGTATTTT.